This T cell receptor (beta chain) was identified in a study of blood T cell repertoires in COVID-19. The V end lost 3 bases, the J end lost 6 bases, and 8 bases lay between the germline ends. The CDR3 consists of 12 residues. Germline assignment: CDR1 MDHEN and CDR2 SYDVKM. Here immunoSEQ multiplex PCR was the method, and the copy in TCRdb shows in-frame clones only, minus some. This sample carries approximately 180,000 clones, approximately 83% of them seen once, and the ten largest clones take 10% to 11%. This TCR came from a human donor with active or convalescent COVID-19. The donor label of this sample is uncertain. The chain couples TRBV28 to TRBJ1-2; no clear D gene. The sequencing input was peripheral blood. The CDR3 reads CASSFGRNGYTF. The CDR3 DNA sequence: TGTGCCAGCAGTTTTGGCAGGAATGGCTACACCTTC.